The 8 T cell receptor beta chains reported below all come from one sample, sequenced in a study of T cell responses to AZD1222 COVID-19 vaccine. Data came from immunoSEQ multiplex PCR; TCRdb stores just in-frame clones and leaves some out. In the table there are fewer than 150,000 clones, over 85% of which are singletons. Specimen: peripheral blood, collected 28 days after the second AZD1222 dose. The receptors stem from an adult who received the AZD1222 COVID-19 vaccine.

The gene calls are TRBV5-1 and TRBJ1-2; D is unclear. The CDR3 is made up of 14 amino acids. Germline CDR1 SGHRS, CDR2 YFSETQ. The V end lost 2 bases, the J end lost 4 bases, and 12 bases lay between the germline ends. CDR3 protein: CASSFWADLYGYTF. CDR3 in DNA: TGCGCCAGCAGCTTTTGGGCAGACCTCTATGGCTACACCTTC.

The V and J genes are TRBV28 and TRBJ1-2; D is undetermined. V lost 3 bases to trimming and J lost 9 bases, with 11 bases between them. Germline CDR1 MDHEN, CDR2 SYDVKM. CDR3 size: 12 residues. The CDR3 sequence: CASSFARASYTF. For the CDR3, the DNA is TGTGCCAGCAGTTTTGCTCGGGCCAGCTACACCTTC.

This chain uses TRBV9 with TRBJ1-1; 8 nucleotides align to TRBD1. CDR1 is SGDLS and CDR2 is YYNGEE in the germline V gene. This CDR3 has 15 residues. Losses at the gene ends were 3 bases for V and 1 base for J; bases not matched to a gene: 5. Here the CDR3 reads CASSAHRGSNTEAFF. CDR3 bases: TGTGCCAGCAGCGCCCACAGGGGGTCGAACACTGAAGCTTTCTTT.

This clone occurred once. V and J are TRBV5-1 and TRBJ2-1, with TRBD2 identical over 7 bases. V was pared by 0 bases and J by 2 bases, with 11 bases of the junction left unmatched. CDR1 is SGHRS and CDR2 is YFSETQ in the germline V gene. This CDR3 is built from 18 residues. CDR3 sequence reads: CASSLEPSEGRAYNEQFF. The CDR3 region has the DNA TGCGCCAGCAGCTTGGAACCTAGTGAAGGGAGGGCCTACAATGAGCAGTTCTTC.

The CDR3 region has the DNA TGCGCCAGCAGCCAAGACCGGGACAGGGTTTATTTTGGAGCCAAAAACATTCAGTACTTC. Protein sequence: CASSQDRDRVYFGAKNIQYF. J is TRBJ2-4 and V is TRBV4-1, with 9 bases that match TRBD1. The CDR3 is made up of 20 amino acids. V gave up 0 bases and J gave up 0 bases; unmatched junction bases: 12. Germline CDR1 is MGHRA and CDR2 is YSYEKL.

This rearrangement joins TRBV6-1 to TRBJ1-5; the D is unclear. Germline V lookup: CDR1 MNHNS, CDR2 SASEGT. Trimming cost V 2 bases and J 6 bases, with 8 bases left between them. The CDR3 has 13 residues. The DNA of the CDR3 is TGTGCCAGCAGTGAAAGAGCCGGTCAGCCCCAGCATTTT. Amino acid sequence: CASSERAGQPQHF.

The chain has TRBV2 and TRBJ1-2, with TRBD1 matching over 9 bases. The ends lost 6 bases at V and 5 bases at J; junction bases unmatched: 10. The CDR3 loop spans 15 amino acids. CDR1 is SNHLY, CDR2 FYNNEI, per germline. The CDR3 protein is CASRAVDRGRYGYTF. The CDR3 nucleotides are TGTGCCAGCAGGGCGGTGGACAGGGGAAGATATGGCTACACCTTC.

The chain carries TRBV11-1 and TRBJ2-2; possibly TRBD1 or TRBD2 for D (6 bases each). V was clipped by 1 base and J by 0 bases, with 9 bases between them. Germline CDR1 SGHAT, CDR2 FQDESV (reference sequence). CDR3 length: 16 residues. The CDR3 DNA reads TGTGCCAGCAGCTTAGAAGGGGGGCCGAACACCGGGGAGCTGTTTTTT. Its protein product is CASSLEGGPNTGELFF.